Given below is one T cell receptor beta chain in context. The data are from a study of OX40 agonist ivuxolimab in advanced cancers. Using immunoSEQ multiplex PCR, the repertoire was profiled, and TCRdb retains in-frame clones only, with some absent. The table records roughly 100,000 clones, 85% to 95% of them present only once. This TCR was sampled from an adult with an advanced solid tumor such as melanoma, head and neck, liver or kidney cancer. Sequencing used CD4+ or CD8+ T cells sorted from blood, obtained in a trial of the OX40 agonist ivuxolimab.

The CDR3 loop reads CASSMDRGEPQHF. For the CDR3, the DNA is TGTGCCAGTAGTATGGACCGCGGGGAGCCCCAGCATTTT. V and J are TRBV19 and TRBJ1-5; D ambiguous. Germline CDR1 and CDR2: LNHDA and SQIVND (reference sequence). With 3 bases removed from V and 8 bases from J, the gap between germline ends came to 11 bases. The CDR3 runs 13 residues.